A single sample gave rise to the 21 T cell receptor beta chains below, sequenced in a study of CD8 T cell repertoires and HIV-1 epitope variants. Assay used: immunoSEQ multiplex PCR; TCRdb lists only in-frame clones, some missing. This sample has 80,000 to 95,000 clones; roughly four fifths occur once, and the top ten carry 20% to 30%. The sample consisted of uncultured baseline CD8+ T cells from peripheral blood mononuclear cells (PBMCs). Receptors were obtained from a male donor with HIV.

This clone was seen once. The chain links TRBV7-9 to TRBJ2-7; D is uncertain. The ends were cut back, 8 bases at V and 3 bases at J, with 17 bases in the middle. Germline V lookup: CDR1 SEHNR, CDR2 FQNEAQ (reference sequence). The CDR3 spans 14 residues. The CDR3 nucleotides read TGTGCCAGCTCCCCGGTCCTCGGCAGCTACGAGCAGTACTTC. This codes for CASSPVLGSYEQYF.

The chain uses TRBV5-1 and TRBJ2-5; D ambiguous. The last part of the DNA fits TRBJ2-7 better; the J call may be wrong. CDR3 length equals 14 residues. Germline CDR1 SGHRS, CDR2 YFSETQ. In nucleotides, the CDR3 is TGCGCCAGCAGCTTACAAGCATCAACCTACGAGCAGTACTTC. Its protein is CASSLQASTYEQYF.

This clone is a singleton in its sample. This sequence joins TRBV7-9 and TRBJ2-3; D is undetermined. Looked up from germline, CDR1 is SEHNR and CDR2 is FQNEAQ (reference sequence). This CDR3 has 12 residues. Trimming cost V 5 bases and J 4 bases, with 7 bases left between them. The CDR3 DNA follows: TGTGCCAGCAGCCCGACGTCAGATACGCAGTATTTT. It specifies CASSPTSDTQYF.

The gene calls are TRBV6-4 and TRBJ2-2; D is perhaps TRBD1 (6 bases). CDR1 is MRHNA, CDR2 SNTAGT, per germline. The CDR3 extends over 14 amino acids. V lost 4 bases, J lost 5 bases, and 11 bases lay in between. The CDR3 protein is CASSASRGTGELFF. The DNA of the CDR3 is TGTGCCAGCAGTGCCTCCAGGGGTACCGGGGAGCTGTTTTTT.

V is TRBV11-2 and J is TRBJ1-6, with 9 nucleotides matching TRBD1. Germline lookup yields CDR1 SGHAT and CDR2 FQNNGV. The CDR3 covers 14 residues. With 3 bases clipped from V and 7 bases from J, the junction kept 1 base outside the gene matches. The CDR3 DNA follows: TGTGCCAGCAGCTTGGGACAGGGAAATTCACCCCTCCACTTT. Its translation is CASSLGQGNSPLHF.

This clone was counted between two and nine times. The chain recombines TRBV19 with TRBJ2-7; no definite D call. CDR3 length: 12 residues. The V and J ends lost 10 bases and 4 bases respectively, with 14 bases between them. Germline values: CDR1 LNHDA, CDR2 SQIVND (reference sequence). CDR3 in amino acids: CATRYDGYEQYF. CDR3 in DNA: TGTGCCACCAGGTATGACGGATACGAGCAGTACTTC.

The J gene is TRBJ2-1, the V gene TRBV7-2, with D hard to call. V lost 3 bases, J lost 6 bases, and 9 bases lay in between. Germline CDR1 SGHTA, CDR2 FQGNSA. The CDR3 loop spans 13 amino acids. CDR3 in amino acids: CASSFSWTNEQFF. The CDR3 DNA reads TGTGCCAGCAGCTTCTCCTGGACCAATGAGCAGTTCTTC.

The genes are TRBV5-4 and TRBJ2-1, with a possible D match to TRBD1 (6 bases). Germline assignment: CDR1 SGHNT and CDR2 YYREEE (reference sequence). This CDR3 has 14 amino acids. V lost 2 bases and J 7 bases, leaving 13 bases between the germline ends. This chain's CDR3 is CASSFPRGGNEQFF. Here the CDR3 DNA reads TGTGCCAGCAGCTTTCCCAGGGGTGGGAATGAGCAGTTCTTC.

The chain couples TRBV7-9 to TRBJ2-1; the D is unclear. This CDR3 is 13 amino acids long. Germline V gene sequence: CDR1 SEHNR, CDR2 FQNEAQ (reference sequence). Trimming removed 5 bases from V and 5 bases from J, with 10 bases in between. CDR3 residues: CASSPRTDNEQFF. As DNA, the CDR3 is TGTGCCAGCAGCCCCCGGACGGACAATGAGCAGTTCTTC. The variable domain in full, with the rest retrieved from reference TRBV7-9 and TRBJ2-1, is DTGVSQNPRHKITKRGQNVTFRCDPISEHNRLYWYRQTLGQGPEFLTYFQNEAQLEKSRLLSDRFSAERPKGSFSTLEIQRTEQGDSAMYLCASSPRTDNEQFFGPGTRLTVL.

The chain couples TRBV7-2 to TRBJ1-1, with D maybe TRBD1 (6 bases). This CDR3 has 16 amino acids. The V end lost 1 base, the J end lost 10 bases, and 22 bases lay between the germline ends. Germline CDR1 SGHTA, CDR2 FQGNSA. CDR3: CASSLGNLRGPGGAFF. DNA of the CDR3: TGTGCCAGCAGCTTAGGAAATCTTCGGGGGCCGGGTGGAGCTTTCTTT.

The chain links TRBV28 to TRBJ2-3; D ambiguous. Germline V gives CDR1 MDHEN, CDR2 SYDVKM. Trimming left V 3 bases short and J 1 base short, with 14 bases between. This CDR3 has 16 amino acids. CDR3 amino acids: CASSLIGSGRTDTQYF. The CDR3, as DNA: TGTGCCAGCAGTTTGATCGGGTCCGGACGCACAGATACGCAGTATTTT. The variable domain in full, completed from reference TRBV28 and TRBJ2-3, reads DVKVTQSSRYLVKRTGEKVFLECVQDMDHENMFWYRQDPGLGLRLIYFSYDVKMKEKGDIPEGYSVSREKKERFSLILESASTNQTSMYLCASSLIGSGRTDTQYFGPGTRLTVL.

The chain links TRBV5-6 to TRBJ1-4, with TRBD1 identical over 9 bases. CDR3 length: 16 amino acids. V shed 1 base and J 1 base; nucleotides not matched to a gene: 2. Germline V gene data show CDR1 as SGHDT and CDR2 as YYEEEE. The CDR3 loop reads CASSLNRGRTNEKLFF. The CDR3 DNA is TGTGCCAGCAGCTTGAACAGGGGGCGAACTAATGAAAAACTGTTTTTT.

This CDR3 is CASSPAQGTEAFF. The CDR3 nucleotides are TGTGCCAGCAGTCCCGCACAGGGTACTGAAGCTTTCTTT. This sequence joins TRBV27 and TRBJ1-1; tentative D call: TRBD1 (6 bases). The CDR3 extends over 13 amino acids. V was clipped by 5 bases and J by 5 bases, with 12 bases between them. Germline assignment: CDR1 MNHEY and CDR2 SMNVEV (reference sequence).

The chain has TRBV28 and TRBJ2-7; TRBD2 aligns across 13 bases. This CDR3 is built from 17 residues. Germline lookup yields CDR1 MDHEN and CDR2 SYDVKM. The ends lost 5 bases at V and 0 bases at J; junction bases unmatched: 7. CDR3 DNA sequence: TGTGCCAGCAGTACGGGACTAGCGGGACTTAGCTCCTACGAGCAGTACTTC. Amino acids: CASSTGLAGLSSYEQYF. Together with reference TRBV28 and TRBJ2-7, the CDR3 gives the full variable domain: DVKVTQSSRYLVKRTGEKVFLECVQDMDHENMFWYRQDPGLGLRLIYFSYDVKMKEKGDIPEGYSVSREKKERFSLILESASTNQTSMYLCASSTGLAGLSSYEQYFGPGTRLTVT.

The chain couples TRBV29-1 to TRBJ2-3; 7 bases agree with TRBD1. From germline, CDR1 is SQVTM and CDR2 ANQGSEA. There are 15 residues in the CDR3. V was pared by 6 bases and J by 0 bases, with 9 bases of the junction left unmatched. The DNA for the CDR3 is TGCAGCGTAGACGACAGGGCCCTTAGCACAGATACGCAGTATTTT. Its translation is CSVDDRALSTDTQYF.

V and J are TRBV7-6 and TRBJ2-1; a weak D match, TRBD2 (6 bases). The germline gives CDR1 SGHVS, CDR2 FNYEAQ. CDR3 size: 15 residues. Trimming removed 0 bases at V and 10 bases at J, with 16 bases between. The CDR3 here is CASSLAGGVGWEQFF. The CDR3 DNA sequence: TGTGCCAGCAGCTTAGCGGGCGGGGTAGGATGGGAGCAGTTCTTC.

The chain uses TRBV9 and TRBJ1-1, with TRBD1 matching 7 bases. With V trimmed by 0 bases and J by 1 base, 6 bases remained unmatched. Germline lookup yields CDR1 SGDLS and CDR2 YYNGEE. The CDR3 totals 16 residues. CDR3 residues: CASSVEGQATNTEAFF. The CDR3 region has the DNA TGTGCCAGCAGCGTAGAAGGACAGGCGACGAACACTGAAGCTTTCTTT.

This chain joins TRBV6-5 and TRBJ2-7; D unresolved. Germline V gene data show CDR1 as MNHEY and CDR2 as SVGAGI. CDR3 length: 15 residues. V was clipped by 6 bases and J by 2 bases, with 17 bases between them. The CDR3 DNA reads as TGTGCCAGCAGCTTACGAAGCTCAGCAGCCTACGAGCAGTACTTC. It codes for CASSLRSSAAYEQYF.

The CDR3 loop reads CASSLDYMQSSLGAFF. Here the CDR3 DNA reads TGTGCCAGCAGCTTAGATTATATGCAATCCTCCTTGGGGGCTTTCTTT. V is TRBV7-2 and J is TRBJ1-1; D unclear. The V end lost 1 base, the J end lost 11 bases, and 23 bases lay between the germline ends. The CDR3 runs to 16 residues. The germline V gene has CDR1 SGHTA and CDR2 FQGNSA. The variable domain in full, completed from reference TRBV7-2 and TRBJ1-1, reads GAGVSQSPSNKVTEKGKDVELRCDPISGHTALYWYRQSLGQGLEFLIYFQGNSAPDKSGLPSDRFSAERTGGSVSTLTIQRTQQEDSAVYLCASSLDYMQSSLGAFFGQGTRLTVV.

J is TRBJ1-1 and V is TRBV2; 7 nucleotides agree with TRBD1. CDR1 is SNHLY, CDR2 FYNNEI, per germline. With V trimmed by 6 bases and J by 0 bases, 4 bases remained unmatched. The length of the CDR3 is 14 residues. CDR3 loop: CASRDRYVNTEAFF. The CDR3 DNA reads TGTGCCAGCAGGGACAGGTACGTGAACACTGAAGCTTTCTTT.

The rearrangement joins TRBV6-5 to TRBJ2-7; D is uncertain. The V gene's germline CDR1 is MNHEY and CDR2 SVGAGI. With 0 bases removed from V and 9 bases from J, the gap between germline ends came to 6 bases. This CDR3 is built from 11 residues. Written as DNA, the CDR3 is TGTGCCAGCAGTTACTCGAGTGTGCAGTACTTC. Amino acids: CASSYSSVQYF.